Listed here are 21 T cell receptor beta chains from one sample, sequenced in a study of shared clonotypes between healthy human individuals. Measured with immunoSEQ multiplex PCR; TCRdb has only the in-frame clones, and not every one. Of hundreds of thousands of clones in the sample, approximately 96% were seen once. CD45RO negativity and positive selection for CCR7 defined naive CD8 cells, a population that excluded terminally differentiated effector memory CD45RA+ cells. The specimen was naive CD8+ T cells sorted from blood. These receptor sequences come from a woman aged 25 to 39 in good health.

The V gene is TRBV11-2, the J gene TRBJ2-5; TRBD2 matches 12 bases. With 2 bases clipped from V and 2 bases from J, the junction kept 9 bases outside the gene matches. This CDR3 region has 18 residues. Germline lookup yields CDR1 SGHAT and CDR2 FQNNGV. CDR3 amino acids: CASSLYPGLAGEQETQYF. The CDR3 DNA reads TGTGCCAGCAGCTTATACCCGGGACTAGCGGGTGAACAAGAGACCCAGTACTTC.

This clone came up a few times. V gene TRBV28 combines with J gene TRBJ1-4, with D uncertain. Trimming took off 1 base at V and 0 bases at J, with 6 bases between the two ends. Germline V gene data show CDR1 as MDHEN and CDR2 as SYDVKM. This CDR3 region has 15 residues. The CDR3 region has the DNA TGTGCCAGCAGTTTATATCCCTCAACTAATGAAAAACTGTTTTTT. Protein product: CASSLYPSTNEKLFF.

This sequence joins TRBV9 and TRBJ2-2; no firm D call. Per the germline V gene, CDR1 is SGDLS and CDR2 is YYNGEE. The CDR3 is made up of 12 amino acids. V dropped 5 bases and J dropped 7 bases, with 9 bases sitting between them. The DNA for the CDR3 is TGTGCCAGCAGTTGGGGAAGCGGGGAGCTGTTTTTT. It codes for CASSWGSGELFF.

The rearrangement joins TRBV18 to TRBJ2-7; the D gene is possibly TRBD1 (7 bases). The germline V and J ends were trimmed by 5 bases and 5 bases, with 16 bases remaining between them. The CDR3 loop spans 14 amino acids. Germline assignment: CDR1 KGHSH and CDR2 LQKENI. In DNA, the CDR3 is TGTGCCAGCTCATCCAGGGGGGCGGCCCACGAGCAGTACTTC. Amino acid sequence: CASSSRGAAHEQYF.

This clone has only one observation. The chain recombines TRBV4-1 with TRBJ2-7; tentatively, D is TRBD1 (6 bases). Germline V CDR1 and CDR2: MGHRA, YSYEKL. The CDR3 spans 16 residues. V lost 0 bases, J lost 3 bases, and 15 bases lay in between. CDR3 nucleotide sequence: TGCGCCAGCAGCCAAGATGCCCGGACAGACTTCTACGAGCAGTACTTC. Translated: CASSQDARTDFYEQYF.

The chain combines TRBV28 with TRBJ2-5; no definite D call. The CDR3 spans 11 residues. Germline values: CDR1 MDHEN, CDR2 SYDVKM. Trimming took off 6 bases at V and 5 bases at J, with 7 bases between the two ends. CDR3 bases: TGTGCCAGCAGACTTTCGGAGACCCAGTACTTC. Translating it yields CASRLSETQYF.

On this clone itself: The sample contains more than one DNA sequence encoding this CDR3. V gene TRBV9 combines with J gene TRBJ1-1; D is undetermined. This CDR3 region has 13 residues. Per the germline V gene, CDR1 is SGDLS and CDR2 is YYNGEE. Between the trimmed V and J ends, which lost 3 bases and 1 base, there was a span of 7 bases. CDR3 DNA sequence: TGTGCCAGCAGCGCAGGCGGGAACACTGAAGCTTTCTTT. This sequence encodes CASSAGGNTEAFF.

The CDR3 spells CSWGQMNTEAFF. The CDR3 region has the DNA TGCAGCTGGGGACAGATGAACACTGAAGCTTTCTTT. The chain combines TRBV29-1 with TRBJ1-1, with 7 bases matching TRBD1. Germline CDR1 and CDR2: SQVTM and ANQGSEA. The J segment lost 0 bases and the V segment lost 8 bases, leaving 3 bases of the junction unmatched. The CDR3 contains 12 residues.

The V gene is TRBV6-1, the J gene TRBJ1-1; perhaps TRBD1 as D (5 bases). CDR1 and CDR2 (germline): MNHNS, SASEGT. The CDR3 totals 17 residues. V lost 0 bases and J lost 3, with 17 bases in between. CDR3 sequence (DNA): TGTGCCAGCAGTGAAGCTGGGGGGGTAAATGTTTACACTGAAGCTTTCTTT. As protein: CASSEAGGVNVYTEAFF.

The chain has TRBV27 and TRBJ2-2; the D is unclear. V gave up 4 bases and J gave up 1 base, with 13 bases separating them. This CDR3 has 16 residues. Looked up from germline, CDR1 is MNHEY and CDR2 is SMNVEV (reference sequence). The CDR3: CASSSLFIENTGELFF. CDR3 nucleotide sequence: TGTGCCAGCAGTTCCCTCTTCATAGAGAACACCGGGGAGCTGTTTTTT.

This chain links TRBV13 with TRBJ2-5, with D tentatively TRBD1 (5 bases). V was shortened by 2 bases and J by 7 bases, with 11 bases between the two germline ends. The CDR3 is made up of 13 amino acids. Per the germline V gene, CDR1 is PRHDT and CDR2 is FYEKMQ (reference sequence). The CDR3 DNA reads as TGTGCCAGCAGCTTACTCCAGGGTGCGACCCAGTACTTC. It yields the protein CASSLLQGATQYF. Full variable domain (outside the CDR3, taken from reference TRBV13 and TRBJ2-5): AAGVIQSPRHLIKEKRETATLKCYPIPRHDTVYWYQQGPGQDPQFLISFYEKMQSDKGSIPDRFSAQQFSDYHSELNMSSLELGDSALYFCASSLLQGATQYFGPGTRLLVL.

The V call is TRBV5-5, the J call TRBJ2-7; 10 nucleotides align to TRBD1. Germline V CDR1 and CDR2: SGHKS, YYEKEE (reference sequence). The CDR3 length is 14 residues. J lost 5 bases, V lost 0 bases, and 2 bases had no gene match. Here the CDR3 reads CASSLGDRGHEQYF. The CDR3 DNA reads TGTGCCAGCAGCTTGGGGGACAGGGGTCACGAGCAGTACTTC.

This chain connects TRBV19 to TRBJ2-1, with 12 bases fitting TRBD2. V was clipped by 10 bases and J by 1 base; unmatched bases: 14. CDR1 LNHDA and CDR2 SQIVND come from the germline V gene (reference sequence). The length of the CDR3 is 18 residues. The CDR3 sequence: CATEGRLAGEDSYNEQFF. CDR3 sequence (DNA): TGTGCCACCGAGGGCCGACTAGCGGGAGAAGATTCCTACAATGAGCAGTTCTTC.

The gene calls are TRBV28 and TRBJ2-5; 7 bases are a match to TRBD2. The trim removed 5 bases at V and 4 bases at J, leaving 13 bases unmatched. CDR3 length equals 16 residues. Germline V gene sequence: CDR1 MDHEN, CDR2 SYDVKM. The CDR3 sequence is CASSTPAGTLPETQYF. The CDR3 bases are TGTGCCAGCAGTACACCAGCGGGAACATTGCCAGAGACCCAGTACTTC.

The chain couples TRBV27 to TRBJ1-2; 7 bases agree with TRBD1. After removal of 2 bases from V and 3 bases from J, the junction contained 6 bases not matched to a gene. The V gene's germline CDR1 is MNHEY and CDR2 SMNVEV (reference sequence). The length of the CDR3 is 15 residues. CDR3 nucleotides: TGTGCCAGCAGTTTAGGGGGGACAGAATACTATGGCTACACCTTC. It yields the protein CASSLGGTEYYGYTF.

In DNA, the CDR3 is TGTGCCAGCAGGGTAGCGGGAAATGGTGAGCAGTTCTTC. This gives the protein CASRVAGNGEQFF. The gene calls are TRBV2 and TRBJ2-1; 8 nucleotides align to TRBD2. Germline lookup yields CDR1 SNHLY and CDR2 FYNNEI. With 6 bases clipped from V and 9 bases from J, the junction kept 7 bases outside the gene matches. This CDR3 has 13 amino acids.

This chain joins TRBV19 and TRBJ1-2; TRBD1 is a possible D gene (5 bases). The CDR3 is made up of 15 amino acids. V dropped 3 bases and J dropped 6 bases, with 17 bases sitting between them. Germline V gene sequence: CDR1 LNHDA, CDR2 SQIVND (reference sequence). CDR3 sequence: CASSIVQGGSDGYTF. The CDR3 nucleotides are TGTGCCAGTAGTATTGTGCAGGGAGGATCGGATGGCTACACCTTC.

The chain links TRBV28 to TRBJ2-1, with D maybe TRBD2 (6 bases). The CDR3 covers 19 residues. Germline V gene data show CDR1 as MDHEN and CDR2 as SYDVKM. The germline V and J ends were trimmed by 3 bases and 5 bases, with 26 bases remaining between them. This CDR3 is CASSFWGRDFSGYHNEQFF. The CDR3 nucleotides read TGTGCCAGCAGTTTCTGGGGCCGTGACTTTAGCGGATATCACAATGAGCAGTTCTTC.

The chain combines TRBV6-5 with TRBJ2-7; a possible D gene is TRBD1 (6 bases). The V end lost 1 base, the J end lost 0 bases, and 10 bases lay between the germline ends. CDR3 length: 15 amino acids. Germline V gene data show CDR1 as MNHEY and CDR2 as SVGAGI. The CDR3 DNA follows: TGTGCCAGCAGTTACTGGACAGTCACCTCCTACGAGCAGTACTTC. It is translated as CASSYWTVTSYEQYF.

The chain's CDR3 is CASRPTGTGGAEQYF. In nucleotides, the CDR3 is TGTGCCAGCAGACCTACCGGGACAGGGGGCGCCGAGCAGTACTTC. The chain combines TRBV28 with TRBJ2-7; 12 nucleotides agree with TRBD1. Germline trimming cut 6 bases from V and 6 bases from J; bases unmatched to any gene: 9. The CDR3 length is 15 residues. Germline V gene lookup returns CDR1 MDHEN and CDR2 SYDVKM.

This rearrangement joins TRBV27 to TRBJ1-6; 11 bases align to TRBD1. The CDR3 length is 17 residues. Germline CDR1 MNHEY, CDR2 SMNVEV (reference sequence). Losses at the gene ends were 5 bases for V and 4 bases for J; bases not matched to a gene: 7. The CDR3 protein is CASSRSGQGDYNSPLHF. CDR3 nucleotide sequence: TGTGCCAGCAGTCGCTCGGGACAGGGGGATTATAATTCACCCCTCCACTTT.